This T cell receptor (beta chain) was sequenced during a study of early T cells in non-severe SARS-CoV-2 infection. Study background: The authors sequenced bulk RNA from unsorted whole blood, leaving chains unpaired. Study-wide points: VDJdb matches were skewed toward anti-spike CD8 T cell responses.

This CDR3 contains 13 residues. Deletions cut 6 bases from V and 1 base from J, with 12 bases between. Germline CDR1 is DFQATT and CDR2 is SNEGSKA (reference sequence). The library protocol tagged individual cDNA molecules with unique molecular identifiers. A single record per CDR3 protein comes from TCRdb applying MiXCR to the 5' RACE reads. Of roughly 35,000 distinct CDR3 sequences in the sample, around 7% were seen once. The sample holds many counts of this clonotype. What it binds is unknown. Sequencing input: whole blood. The sequence came from an adult who was a healthcare worker with PCR-confirmed SARS-CoV-2 infection or an uninfected control (not recorded which). J is TRBJ2-5 and V is TRBV20-1, with TRBD1 as a possible D gene (5 bases). For the CDR3, the DNA is TGCAGTGCCCCATCAGGGCCCCAAGAGACCCAGTACTTC. Protein: CSAPSGPQETQYF.